Shown below are 5 T cell receptor beta chains from a single sample sequenced in a study of blood T cell repertoires in COVID-19. Sequencing was performed with immunoSEQ multiplex PCR; in TCRdb, only in-frame clones are kept and a portion is missing. The sample consists of 150,000 to 200,000 clones, roughly four fifths of them appearing once. Sequenced sample: peripheral blood. These receptors were obtained from a woman in her twenties or thirties with acute or convalescent COVID-19.

This chain uses TRBV6-2 or TRBV6-3 with TRBJ2-6, with 9 bases matching TRBD1. The V and J ends lost 6 bases and 1 base, in that order; junction bases with no gene match: 13. This CDR3 is 19 amino acids long. Germline assignment: CDR1 MNHEY and CDR2 SVGEGT. The chain's CDR3 is CASSPTLGTGMSGANVLTF. Here the CDR3 DNA reads TGTGCCAGCAGCCCTACTCTAGGGACAGGGATGTCTGGGGCCAACGTCCTGACTTTC.

This clone was counted a few times. This chain links TRBV5-1 with TRBJ2-7; 12 nucleotides agree with TRBD2. The CDR3 contains 13 residues. Germline CDR1 and CDR2: SGHRS and YFSETQ. V was pared by 4 bases and J by 4 bases, with 0 bases of the junction left unmatched. CDR3 sequence: CASSTSGRYEQYF. The DNA of the CDR3 is TGCGCCAGCAGCACTAGCGGGAGGTACGAGCAGTACTTC.

V gene TRBV9 combines with J gene TRBJ1-2, with TRBD1 as a possible D gene (6 bases). The ends were cut back, 5 bases at V and 4 bases at J, with 15 bases in the middle. This CDR3 spans 14 amino acids. Germline V gene lookup returns CDR1 SGDLS and CDR2 YYNGEE. The CDR3: CASSKQGTPYGYTF. The DNA for the CDR3 is TGTGCCAGCAGTAAACAGGGAACCCCCTATGGCTACACCTTC.

The J gene is TRBJ1-4, the V gene TRBV6-5, with D tentatively TRBD1 (6 bases). CDR3 length equals 15 residues. The V end was cut by 5 bases, the J end by 8 bases, with 18 bases between. Germline V gives CDR1 MNHEY, CDR2 SVGAGI. The CDR3 DNA is TGTGCCAGCAGTCCTTATGTGGGGGCCGGGGAAAAACTGTTTTTT. It encodes CASSPYVGAGEKLFF.

The rearrangement uses TRBV11-2 and TRBJ1-3; unclear D gene. Germline V gives CDR1 SGHAT, CDR2 FQNNGV. Trimming removed 0 bases from V and 2 bases from J, with 11 bases in between. This CDR3 region has 16 residues. CDR3 sequence reads: CASSLEVRRAGNTIYF. The CDR3 DNA reads as TGTGCCAGCAGCTTAGAGGTCCGGAGGGCTGGAAACACCATATATTTT.